This TCR beta chain was captured in a study of cytomegalovirus exposure and HLA in healthy donors. About the study: Unique TCR beta sequences numbering approximately 120 million came from 150 million to 200 million T cells in an earlier analysis. Notes on the study in general: TCR beta sequences numbering about 17,000 were associated with HLA alleles at 0.05 false discovery rate in a later analysis. Some V segments, including TRBV6-2 and TRBV6-3, were excluded as indistinguishable. In most subjects, TCR beta sequences reportedly gave accurate predictions of HLA-A and HLA-B alleles.

J lost 2 bases, V lost 0 bases, and 4 bases had no gene match. Germline CDR1 is SGHRS and CDR2 is YFSETQ. The CDR3 length is 16 residues. The PCR made use of 60 Vbeta and 13 Jbeta primers. The assay was immunoSEQ multiplex PCR, and TCRdb's table has in-frame clones only and misses some. Of fewer than 200,000 clones listed, about four fifths are singletons. A word on this clone: No antigen is known for it.

The sample consisted of PBMCs. The TCR comes from a middle-aged man in good health and CMV-seropositive. The V gene is TRBV5-1, the J gene TRBJ2-5, with TRBD2 matching over 10 bases. The CDR3 protein is CASSLVASGGQETQYF. DNA of the CDR3: TGCGCCAGCAGCTTGGTCGCTAGCGGGGGTCAAGAGACCCAGTACTTC.